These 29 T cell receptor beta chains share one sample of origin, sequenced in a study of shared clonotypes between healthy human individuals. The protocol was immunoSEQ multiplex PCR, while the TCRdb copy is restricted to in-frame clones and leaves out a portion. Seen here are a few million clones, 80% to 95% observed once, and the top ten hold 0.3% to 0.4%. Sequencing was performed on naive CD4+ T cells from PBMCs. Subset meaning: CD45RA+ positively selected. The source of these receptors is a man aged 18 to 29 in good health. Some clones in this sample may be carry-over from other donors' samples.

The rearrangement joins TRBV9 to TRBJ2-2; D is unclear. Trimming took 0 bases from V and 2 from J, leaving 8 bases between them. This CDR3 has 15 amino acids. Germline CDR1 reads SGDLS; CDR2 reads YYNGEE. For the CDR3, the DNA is TGTGCCAGCAGCGTAGTGGCCCGAAACACCGGGGAGCTGTTTTTT. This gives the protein CASSVVARNTGELFF.

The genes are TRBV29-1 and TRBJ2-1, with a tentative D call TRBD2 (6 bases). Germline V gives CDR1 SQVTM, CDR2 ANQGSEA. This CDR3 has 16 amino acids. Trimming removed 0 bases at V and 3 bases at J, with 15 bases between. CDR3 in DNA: TGCAGCGTTGAAGACCTGCGGGACCGCAACTACAATGAGCAGTTCTTC. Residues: CSVEDLRDRNYNEQFF.

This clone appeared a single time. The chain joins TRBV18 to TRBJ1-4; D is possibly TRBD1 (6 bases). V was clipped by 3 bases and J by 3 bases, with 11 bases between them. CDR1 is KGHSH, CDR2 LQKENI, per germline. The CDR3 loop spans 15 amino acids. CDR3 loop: CASSPETGANEKLFF. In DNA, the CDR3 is TGTGCCAGCTCACCGGAGACAGGAGCTAATGAAAAACTGTTTTTT.

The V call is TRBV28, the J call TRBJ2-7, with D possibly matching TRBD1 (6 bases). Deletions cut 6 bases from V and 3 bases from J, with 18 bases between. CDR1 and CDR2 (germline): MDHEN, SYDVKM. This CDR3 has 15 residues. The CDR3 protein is CASREGNRDLYEQYF. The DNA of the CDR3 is TGTGCCAGCAGAGAAGGGAACAGGGACCTCTACGAGCAGTACTTC.

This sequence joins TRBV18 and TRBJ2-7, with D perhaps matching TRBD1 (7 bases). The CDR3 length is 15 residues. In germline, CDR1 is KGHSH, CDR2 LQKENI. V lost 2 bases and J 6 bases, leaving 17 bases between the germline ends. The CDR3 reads CASSPGGTESSEQYF. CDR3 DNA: TGTGCCAGCTCACCAGGAGGGACAGAATCATCCGAGCAGTACTTC.

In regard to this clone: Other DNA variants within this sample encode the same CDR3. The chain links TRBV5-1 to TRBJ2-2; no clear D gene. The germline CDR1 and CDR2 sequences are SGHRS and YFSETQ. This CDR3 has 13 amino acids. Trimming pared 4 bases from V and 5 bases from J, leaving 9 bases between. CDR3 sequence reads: CASSPVPTGELFF. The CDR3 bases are TGCGCCAGCAGCCCGGTCCCGACCGGGGAGCTGTTTTTT.

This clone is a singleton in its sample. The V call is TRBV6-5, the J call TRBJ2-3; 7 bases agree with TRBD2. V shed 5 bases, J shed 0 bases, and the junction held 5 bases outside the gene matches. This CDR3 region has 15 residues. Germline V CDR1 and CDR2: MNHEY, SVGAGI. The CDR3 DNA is TGTGCCAGCAGTCAGCGGGACCCCAGCACAGATACGCAGTATTTT. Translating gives CASSQRDPSTDTQYF.

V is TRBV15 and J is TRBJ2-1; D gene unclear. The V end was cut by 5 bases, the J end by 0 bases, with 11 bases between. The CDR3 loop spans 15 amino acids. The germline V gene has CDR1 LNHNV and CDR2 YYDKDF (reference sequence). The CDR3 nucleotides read TGTGCCACCAGCCCCGGCCAGAGCTCCTACAATGAGCAGTTCTTC. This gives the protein CATSPGQSSYNEQFF.

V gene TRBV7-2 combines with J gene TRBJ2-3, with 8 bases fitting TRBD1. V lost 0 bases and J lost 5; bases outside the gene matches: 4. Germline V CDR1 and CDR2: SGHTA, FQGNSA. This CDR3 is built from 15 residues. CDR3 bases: TGTGCCAGCAGCTTAGCGGGACAGGCCGTAGATACGCAGTATTTT. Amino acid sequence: CASSLAGQAVDTQYF.

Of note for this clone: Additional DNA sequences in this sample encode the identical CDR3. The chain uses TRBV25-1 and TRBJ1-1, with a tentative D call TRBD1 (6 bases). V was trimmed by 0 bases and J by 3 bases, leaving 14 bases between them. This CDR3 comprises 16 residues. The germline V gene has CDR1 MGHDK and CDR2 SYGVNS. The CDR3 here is CASSEYRGALDTEAFF. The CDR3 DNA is TGTGCCAGCAGTGAATATCGGGGGGCGTTGGACACTGAAGCTTTCTTT.

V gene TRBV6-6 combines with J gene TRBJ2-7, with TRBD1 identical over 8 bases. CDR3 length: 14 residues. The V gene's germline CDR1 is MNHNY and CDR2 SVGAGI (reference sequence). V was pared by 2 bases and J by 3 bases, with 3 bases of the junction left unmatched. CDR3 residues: CASSYPDRVYEQYF. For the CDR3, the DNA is TGTGCCAGCAGTTACCCGGACAGGGTCTACGAGCAGTACTTC.

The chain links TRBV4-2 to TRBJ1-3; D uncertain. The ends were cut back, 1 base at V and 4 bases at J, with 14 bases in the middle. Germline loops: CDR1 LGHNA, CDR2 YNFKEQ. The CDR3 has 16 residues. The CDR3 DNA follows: TGTGCCAGCAGCCAAGTGTCAGGCCTCTCAGGAAACACCATATATTTT. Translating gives CASSQVSGLSGNTIYF.

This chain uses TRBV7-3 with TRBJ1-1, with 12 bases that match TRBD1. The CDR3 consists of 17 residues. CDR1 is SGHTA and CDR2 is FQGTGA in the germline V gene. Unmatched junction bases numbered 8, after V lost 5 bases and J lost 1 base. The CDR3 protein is CASSPTRDRGQNTEAFF. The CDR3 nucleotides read TGTGCCAGCAGCCCAACACGGGACAGGGGGCAGAACACTGAAGCTTTCTTT.

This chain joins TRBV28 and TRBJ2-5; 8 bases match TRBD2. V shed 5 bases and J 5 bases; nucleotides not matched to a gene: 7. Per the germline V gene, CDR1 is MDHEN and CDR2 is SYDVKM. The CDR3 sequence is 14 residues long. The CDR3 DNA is TGTGCCAGCAGTGGCAGACTAGCGCTTGAGACCCAGTACTTC. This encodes CASSGRLALETQYF.

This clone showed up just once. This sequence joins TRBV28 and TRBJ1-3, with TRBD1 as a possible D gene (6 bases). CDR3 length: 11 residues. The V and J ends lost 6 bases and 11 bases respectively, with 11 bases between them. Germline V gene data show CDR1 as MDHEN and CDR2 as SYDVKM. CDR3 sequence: CASSPRGAIYF. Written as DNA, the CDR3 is TGTGCCAGCAGCCCCAGGGGTGCCATATATTTT.

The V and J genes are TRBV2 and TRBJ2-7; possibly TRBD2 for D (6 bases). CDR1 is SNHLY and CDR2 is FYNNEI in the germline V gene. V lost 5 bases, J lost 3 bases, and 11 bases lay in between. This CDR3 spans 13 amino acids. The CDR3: CASSRLVIYEQYF. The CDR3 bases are TGTGCCAGCAGTCGACTAGTGATCTACGAGCAGTACTTC.

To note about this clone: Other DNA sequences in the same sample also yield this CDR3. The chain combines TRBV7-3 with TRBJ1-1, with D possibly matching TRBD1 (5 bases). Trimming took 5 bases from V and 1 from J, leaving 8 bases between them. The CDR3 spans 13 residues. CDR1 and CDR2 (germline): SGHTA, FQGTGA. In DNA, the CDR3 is TGTGCCAGCAGCCCCACAGGGAACACTGAAGCTTTCTTT. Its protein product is CASSPTGNTEAFF.

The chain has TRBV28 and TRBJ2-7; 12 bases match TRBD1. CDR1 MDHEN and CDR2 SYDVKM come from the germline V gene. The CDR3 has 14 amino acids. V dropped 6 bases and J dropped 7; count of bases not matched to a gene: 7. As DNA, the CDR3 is TGTGCCAGCAGGAACCGGGACAGGGGGCTAGAGCAGTACTTC. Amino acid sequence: CASRNRDRGLEQYF.

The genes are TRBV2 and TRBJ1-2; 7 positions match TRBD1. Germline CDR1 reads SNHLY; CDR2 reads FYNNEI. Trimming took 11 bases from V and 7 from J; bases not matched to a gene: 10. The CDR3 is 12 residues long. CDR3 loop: CARLSAGGGYTF. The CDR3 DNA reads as TGTGCCCGACTCTCGGCAGGGGGTGGCTACACCTTC.

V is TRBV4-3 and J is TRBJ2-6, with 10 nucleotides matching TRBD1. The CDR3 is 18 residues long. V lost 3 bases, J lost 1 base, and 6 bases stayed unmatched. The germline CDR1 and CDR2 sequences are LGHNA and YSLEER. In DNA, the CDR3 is TGCGCCAGCAGCCATAGGACAGGGGGAGGATCTGGGGCCAACGTCCTGACTTTC. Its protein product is CASSHRTGGGSGANVLTF.

CDR3 residues: CASSEVVGSTEAFF. Written as DNA, the CDR3 is TGTGCCAGCAGTGAAGTTGTGGGTTCCACTGAAGCTTTCTTT. V usage is TRBV6-1 and J usage is TRBJ1-1; the D is unclear. CDR3 length: 14 amino acids. CDR1 and CDR2 from the germline V gene are MNHNS and SASEGT. V shed 1 base and J shed 4 bases, with 10 bases lying between them.

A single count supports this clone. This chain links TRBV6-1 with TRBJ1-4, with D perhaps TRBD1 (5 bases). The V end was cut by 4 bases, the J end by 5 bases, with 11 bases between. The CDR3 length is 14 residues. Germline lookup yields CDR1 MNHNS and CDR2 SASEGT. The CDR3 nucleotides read TGTGCCAGCAGTGCCCAGGGAGTCAATGAAAAACTGTTTTTT. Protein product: CASSAQGVNEKLFF.

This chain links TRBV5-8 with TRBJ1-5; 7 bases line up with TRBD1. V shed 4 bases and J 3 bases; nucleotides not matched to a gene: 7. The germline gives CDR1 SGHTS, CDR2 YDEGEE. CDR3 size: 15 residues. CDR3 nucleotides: TGTGCCAGCAGCCCCTTAGGACAGGTCAATCAGCCCCAGCATTTT. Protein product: CASSPLGQVNQPQHF.

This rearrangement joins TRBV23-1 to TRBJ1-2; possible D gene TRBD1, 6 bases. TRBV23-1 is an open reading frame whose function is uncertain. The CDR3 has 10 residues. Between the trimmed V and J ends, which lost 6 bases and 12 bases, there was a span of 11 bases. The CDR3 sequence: CASRDRYHTF. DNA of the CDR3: TGCGCCAGCAGAGACAGGTACCACACCTTC.

CDR3 coding DNA: TGTGCCTCCAGGGGGAACACCGGGGAGCTGTTTTTT. Its translation: CASRGNTGELFF. The chain combines TRBV6-5 with TRBJ2-2; D is perhaps TRBD1 (6 bases). V was cut by 11 bases and J by 1 base, with 8 bases left in between. This CDR3 is 12 amino acids long. Germline V lookup: CDR1 MNHEY, CDR2 SVGAGI.

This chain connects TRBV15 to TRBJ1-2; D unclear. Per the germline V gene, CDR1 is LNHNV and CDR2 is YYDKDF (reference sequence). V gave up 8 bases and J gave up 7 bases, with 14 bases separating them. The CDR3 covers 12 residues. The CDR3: CATGVRRGGYTF. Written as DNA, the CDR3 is TGTGCCACCGGGGTTCGGCGGGGTGGCTACACCTTC.

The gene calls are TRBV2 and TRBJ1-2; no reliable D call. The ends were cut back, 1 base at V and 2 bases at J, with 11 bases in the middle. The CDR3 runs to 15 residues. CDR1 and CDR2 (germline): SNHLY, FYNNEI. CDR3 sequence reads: CASSEGAATNYGYTF. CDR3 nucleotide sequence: TGTGCCAGCAGTGAAGGGGCAGCCACCAACTATGGCTACACCTTC.

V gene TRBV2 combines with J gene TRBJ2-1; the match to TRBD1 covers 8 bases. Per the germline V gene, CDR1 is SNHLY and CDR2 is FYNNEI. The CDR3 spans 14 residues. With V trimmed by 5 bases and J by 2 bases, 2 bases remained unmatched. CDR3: CASSWDRTYNEQFF. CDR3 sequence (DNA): TGTGCCAGCAGTTGGGACAGGACCTACAATGAGCAGTTCTTC.

DNA for the CDR3: TGTGCCAGCTCACCACCGTTCGGACAGACGTCAAGAGCAGATACGCAGTATTTT. Its translation: CASSPPFGQTSRADTQYF. The chain is built from TRBV18 and TRBJ2-3; D might be TRBD1 (6 bases). Deletions cut 0 bases from V and 4 bases from J, with 20 bases between. CDR1 KGHSH and CDR2 LQKENI come from the germline V gene. The CDR3 runs to 18 residues. Variable domain in full (rest from reference TRBV18 and TRBJ2-3): NAGVMQNPRHLVRRRGQEARLRCSPMKGHSHVYWYRQLPEEGLKFMVYLQKENIIDESGMPKERFSAEFPKEGPSILRIQQVVRGDSAAYFCASSPPFGQTSRADTQYFGPGTRLTVL.